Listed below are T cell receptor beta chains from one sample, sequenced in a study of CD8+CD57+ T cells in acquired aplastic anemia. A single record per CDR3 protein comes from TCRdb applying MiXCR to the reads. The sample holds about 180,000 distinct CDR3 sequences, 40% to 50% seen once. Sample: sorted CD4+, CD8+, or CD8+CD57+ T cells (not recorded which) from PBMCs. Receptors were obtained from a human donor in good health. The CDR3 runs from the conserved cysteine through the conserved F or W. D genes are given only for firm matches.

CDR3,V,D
CSVPGQGGPYEQYF,TRBV29-1,TRBD1
CASSLDAQLSSTEAFF,TRBV11-2,-
CASSYSLLGGEQYF,TRBV6-2/TRBV6-3,-
CASSTRPGQGTYEQYF,TRBV11-1,TRBD1
CASSVRPSGGTDTQYF,TRBV9,TRBD2
CASSNGGLAGEETQYF,TRBV5-6,TRBD2
CASSLGDRVYTF,TRBV13,TRBD1
CATSDSNAGTGYYGYTF,TRBV24-1,TRBD1
CASSQDRYYEQYF,TRBV4-2,-
CASSLKGTEAFF,TRBV7-9,-
CASSPLTYRDTGELFF,TRBV11-1,-
CASSFKLAGFTDTQYF,TRBV5-4,TRBD2
CASSLGGGTEAFF,TRBV7-2,-
CSAWGQETQYF,TRBV20-1,-
CASRRGSGYGYTF,TRBV12-3/TRBV12-4,-
CATSEAQGIDTQYF,TRBV24-1,-
CATSPDPITGELFF,TRBV15,-